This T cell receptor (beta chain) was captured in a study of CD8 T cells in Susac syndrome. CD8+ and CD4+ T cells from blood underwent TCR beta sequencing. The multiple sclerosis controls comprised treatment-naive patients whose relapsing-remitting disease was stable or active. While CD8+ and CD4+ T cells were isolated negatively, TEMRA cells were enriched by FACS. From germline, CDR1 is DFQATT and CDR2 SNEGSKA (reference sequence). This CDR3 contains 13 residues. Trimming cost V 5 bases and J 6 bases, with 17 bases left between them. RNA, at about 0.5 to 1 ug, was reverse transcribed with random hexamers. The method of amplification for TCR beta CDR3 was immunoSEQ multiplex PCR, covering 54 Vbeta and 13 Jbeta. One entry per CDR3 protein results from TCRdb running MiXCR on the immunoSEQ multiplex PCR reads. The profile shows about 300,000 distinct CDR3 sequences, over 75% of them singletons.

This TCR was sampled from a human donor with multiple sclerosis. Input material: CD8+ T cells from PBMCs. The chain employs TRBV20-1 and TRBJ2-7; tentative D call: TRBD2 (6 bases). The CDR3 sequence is CSAPDETGVEQYF. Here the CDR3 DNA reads TGCAGTGCTCCCGACGAGACGGGGGTCGAGCAGTACTTC.